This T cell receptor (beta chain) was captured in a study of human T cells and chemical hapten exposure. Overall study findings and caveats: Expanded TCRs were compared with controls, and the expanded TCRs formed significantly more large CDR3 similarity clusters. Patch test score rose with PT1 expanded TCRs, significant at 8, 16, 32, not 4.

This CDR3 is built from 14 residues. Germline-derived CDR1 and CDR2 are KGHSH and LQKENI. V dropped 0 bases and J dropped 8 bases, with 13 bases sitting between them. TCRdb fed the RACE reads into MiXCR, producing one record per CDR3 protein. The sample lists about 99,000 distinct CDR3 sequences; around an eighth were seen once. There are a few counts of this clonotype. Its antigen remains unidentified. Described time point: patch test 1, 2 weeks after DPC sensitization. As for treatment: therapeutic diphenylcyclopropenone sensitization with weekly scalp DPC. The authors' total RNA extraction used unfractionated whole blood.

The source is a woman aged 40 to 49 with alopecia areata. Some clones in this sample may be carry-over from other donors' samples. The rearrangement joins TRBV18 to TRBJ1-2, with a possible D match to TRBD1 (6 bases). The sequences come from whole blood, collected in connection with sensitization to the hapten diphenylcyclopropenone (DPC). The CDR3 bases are TGTGCCAGCTCACCACCGCAGGGGATAGAAGGCTACACCTTC. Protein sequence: CASSPPQGIEGYTF.